One and the same sample provided the 15 T cell receptor beta chains below, sequenced in a study of early T cells in non-severe SARS-CoV-2 infection. TCRdb re-called the 5' RACE reads through MiXCR, storing one row per CDR3 protein. The data contain 95,000 to 120,000 distinct CDR3 sequences, about 12% of them seen just once; the ten biggest clones take up roughly 2.9%. The sequencing sample was made of whole blood. Receptors originate from an adult who was a healthcare worker with PCR-confirmed SARS-CoV-2 infection or an uninfected control (not recorded which).

This clonotype was found many times. The V gene is TRBV5-5, the J gene TRBJ1-3, with unresolved D. Germline V gene lookup returns CDR1 SGHKS and CDR2 YYEKEE (reference sequence). The length of the CDR3 is 16 residues. V lost 4 bases and J lost 0, with 14 bases in between. DNA of the CDR3: TGTGCCAGCAGCCCTGGCGGACTCCACTCTGGAAACACCATATATTTT. Translated, it gives CASSPGGLHSGNTIYF.

This clonotype has only a few counts. J is TRBJ1-6 and V is TRBV27, with D perhaps matching TRBD1 (6 bases). With 6 bases removed from V and 6 bases from J, the gap between germline ends came to 12 bases. CDR1 and CDR2 from the germline V gene are MNHEY and SMNVEV (reference sequence). The length of the CDR3 is 14 residues. CDR3 sequence (DNA): TGTGCCAGCAGGGTCCGGGGGCCTAATTCACCCCTCCACTTT. Protein product: CASRVRGPNSPLHF.

Remarks on this clonotype: This may be a read error, as it is one base from a much larger clone. The CDR3 DNA reads TGTGTCAGCCTCCGGGCGGACTCCTACAATGAGCAGTTCTTC. It codes for CVSLRADSYNEQFF. The genes are TRBV11-2 and TRBJ2-1; no clear D. The CDR3 has 14 residues. Germline CDR1 and CDR2: SGHAT and FQNNGV.

This clonotype occurred many times. V usage is TRBV7-8 and J usage is TRBJ2-1; 11 bases match TRBD2. V lost 3 bases to trimming and J lost 2 bases; unmatched junction nucleotides: 12. Per the germline V gene, CDR1 is SGHVS and CDR2 is FQNEAQ. This CDR3 has 19 amino acids. CDR3: CASSFPSGRLPGAYNEQFF. In nucleotides, the CDR3 is TGTGCCAGCAGCTTCCCTAGCGGGAGGCTACCGGGGGCCTACAATGAGCAGTTCTTC.

This clonotype was detected ten times or more. The chain couples TRBV28 to TRBJ2-2; 11 bases align to TRBD1. The J segment lost 3 bases and the V segment lost 5 bases, leaving 14 bases of the junction unmatched. CDR1 and CDR2 (germline): MDHEN, SYDVKM. The CDR3 totals 19 residues. CDR3: CASSLGQGAAGSYTGELFF. CDR3 nucleotides: TGTGCCAGCAGTCTAGGACAGGGGGCCGCGGGGAGCTACACCGGGGAGCTGTTTTTT.

The sample holds a few counts of this clonotype. The genes are TRBV6-1 and TRBJ1-5; D might be TRBD1 (6 bases). Germline lookup yields CDR1 MNHNS and CDR2 SASEGT. This CDR3 has 18 residues. V gave up 2 bases and J gave up 0 bases, with 17 bases separating them. As DNA, the CDR3 is TGTGCCAGCAGTGAAAGGGCATGGGCAGGGGATAGCAATCAGCCCCAGCATTTT. It specifies CASSERAWAGDSNQPQHF.

Ten or more counts support this clonotype. The chain is built from TRBV20-1 and TRBJ1-1; the D is unclear. CDR1 and CDR2 from the germline V gene are DFQATT and SNEGSKA (reference sequence). V shed 0 bases and J shed 4 bases, with 18 bases lying between them. This CDR3 is 16 amino acids long. The CDR3 nucleotides are TGCAGTGCTAGAGATGCACCGGGGATATGGGGCACTGAAGCTTTCTTT. It codes for CSARDAPGIWGTEAFF.

This clonotype was recorded only once. The chain has TRBV4-2 and TRBJ1-2; TRBD1 is a possible D gene (6 bases). Germline CDR1 reads LGHNA; CDR2 reads YNFKEQ. CDR3 length: 15 amino acids. Trimming took off 8 bases at V and 5 bases at J, with 21 bases between the two ends. The CDR3 DNA follows: TGTGCCAGCCGAGCCCCTCGGACAGTGGAATATGGCTACACCTTC. Translated: CASRAPRTVEYGYTF.

This clonotype came up a few times. V gene TRBV6-1 combines with J gene TRBJ2-3; D gene uncertain. CDR1 MNHNS and CDR2 SASEGT come from the germline V gene. The length of the CDR3 is 19 residues. V was pared by 4 bases and J by 3 bases, with 26 bases between. This chain's CDR3 is CASSGPDLWATPATDTQYF. CDR3 nucleotides: TGTGCCAGCAGTGGCCCCGACCTTTGGGCCACCCCGGCGACAGATACGCAGTATTTT.

The table lists this clonotype with a few counts. The chain combines TRBV5-1 with TRBJ2-7, with TRBD2 identical over 10 bases. V was clipped by 3 bases and J by 5 bases; unmatched bases: 11. Germline V gene data show CDR1 as SGHRS and CDR2 as YFSETQ. The CDR3 consists of 16 residues. CDR3 nucleotide sequence: TGCGCCAGCAGCTCGCGCGGGGGACTAGCGAACCACGAGCAGTACTTC. Amino acids: CASSSRGGLANHEQYF.

The chain has TRBV19 and TRBJ1-5; TRBD1 matches 7 bases. The CDR3 runs 16 residues. J was trimmed by 2 bases and V by 5 bases; bases with no gene match: 9. Germline V gene lookup returns CDR1 LNHDA and CDR2 SQIVND (reference sequence). CDR3 bases: TGTGCCAGTAGTCTTCGACAGGGCTGGCGCAATCAGCCCCAGCATTTT. Translated: CASSLRQGWRNQPQHF.

V and J are TRBV20-1 and TRBJ2-5, with D unresolved. The germline V gene has CDR1 DFQATT and CDR2 SNEGSKA (reference sequence). V was pared by 5 bases and J by 2 bases, with 3 bases between. This CDR3 has 10 residues. The CDR3 is CSAPQETQYF. CDR3 coding DNA: TGCAGTGCTCCTCAAGAGACCCAGTACTTC.

This clonotype was seen repeatedly, ten times or more. The DNA for the CDR3 is TGTGCCAGCTCACCTGGACCCACGCGGGGAGTCTATGGCTACACCTTC. This translates into CASSPGPTRGVYGYTF. The chain is built from TRBV18 and TRBJ1-2; D uncertain. Trimming shortened V by 3 bases and J by 4 bases, and 18 bases separated the two germline ends. CDR1 and CDR2 (germline): KGHSH, LQKENI. This CDR3 contains 16 residues.

This chain joins TRBV11-2 and TRBJ2-7; TRBD1 is a possible D gene (5 bases). Looked up from germline, CDR1 is SGHAT and CDR2 is FQNNGV. This CDR3 has 14 residues. V was cut by 2 bases and J by 5 bases, with 13 bases left in between. CDR3 amino acids: CASSLSGRVHEQYF. The CDR3 DNA sequence: TGTGCCAGCAGCTTATCGGGCAGGGTCCACGAGCAGTACTTC.

This clonotype occurred a few times. The chain links TRBV3-1 to TRBJ2-2, with unresolved D. CDR1 is LGHDT, CDR2 YNNKEL, per germline (reference sequence). The CDR3 covers 11 residues. Trimming left V 2 bases short and J 5 bases short, with 0 bases between. The CDR3 nucleotides are TGTGCCAGCAGCCAAACCGGGGAGCTGTTTTTT. Translating gives CASSQTGELFF.